This T cell receptor (beta chain) originates from a study of blood T cell repertoires in COVID-19. Some clones are missing from TCRdb's copy, which holds only in-frame ones; the method was immunoSEQ multiplex PCR. The sample contains 300,000 to 400,000 clones, around 87% of which appear only once. Note on this clone: Other nucleotide sequences in the sample specify the same CDR3.

The V and J ends lost 0 bases and 0 bases, in that order; junction bases with no gene match: 3. The CDR3 runs to 15 residues. Germline V gene data show CDR1 as SGDLS and CDR2 as YYNGEE. The specimen was peripheral blood. The TCR sequence derives from a woman aged 45-60 years with COVID-19, enrolled during active disease. The chain is built from TRBV9 and TRBJ2-7; 7 bases map to TRBD2. This CDR3 is CASSVGLADSYEQYF. The DNA for the CDR3 is TGTGCCAGCAGCGTAGGACTAGCCGACTCCTACGAGCAGTACTTC.